These 23 T cell receptor beta chains originate from one sample sequenced in a study of blood T cell repertoires in COVID-19. Clones were read by immunoSEQ multiplex PCR, and TCRdb kept only the in-frame ones, dropping some. The sample has about 68,000 clones; 90% are singletons. Material: peripheral blood. The receptors originated from a human donor in a cohort sampled during active COVID-19.

This clone has a single count. The chain carries TRBV6-1 and TRBJ2-7; 11 nucleotides align to TRBD1. With V trimmed by 4 bases and J by 2 bases, 7 bases remained unmatched. Germline V CDR1 and CDR2: MNHNS, SASEGT. The CDR3 has 16 residues. The CDR3 loop reads CASSARGQGDPYEQYF. The DNA for the CDR3 is TGTGCCAGCAGTGCACGGGGACAGGGGGATCCCTACGAGCAGTACTTC.

This sequence joins TRBV9 and TRBJ1-6; 11 nucleotides line up with TRBD1. J gave up 10 bases and V 0 bases, and 3 bases lay outside the gene matches. Germline loops: CDR1 SGDLS, CDR2 YYNGEE. The CDR3 has 15 residues. This CDR3 is CASSVGGTGGSPLHF. The CDR3 nucleotides are TGTGCCAGCAGCGTAGGGGGGACAGGGGGATCACCCCTCCACTTT. The whole variable domain, remainder taken from reference TRBV9 and TRBJ1-6, is DSGVTQTPKHLITATGQRVTLRCSPRSGDLSVYWYQQSLDQGLQFLIQYYNGEERAKGNILERFSAQQFPDLHSELNLSSLELGDSALYFCASSVGGTGGSPLHFGNGTRLTVT.

The rearrangement links TRBV19 to TRBJ2-1; TRBD1 is a possible D gene (6 bases). The CDR3 covers 17 residues. CDR1 and CDR2 (germline): LNHDA, SQIVND (reference sequence). Trimming took 1 base from V and 2 from J, leaving 15 bases between them. The DNA for the CDR3 is TGTGCCAGTAGTATAGGGGGGCAGGGGCGACCCTACAATGAGCAGTTCTTC. The encoded protein is CASSIGGQGRPYNEQFF.

The CDR3 DNA reads as TGTGCCAGCAGCTTGGGTGGTAGTAGCTCCTATAATTCACCCCTCCACTTT. This sequence encodes CASSLGGSSSYNSPLHF. This chain uses TRBV5-4 with TRBJ1-6; D remains unclear. Trimming cost V 0 bases and J 0 bases, with 10 bases left between them. The CDR3 covers 17 residues. CDR1 is SGHNT, CDR2 YYREEE, per germline (reference sequence).

This rearrangement joins TRBV10-3 to TRBJ2-3; 7 nucleotides match TRBD1. Trimming removed 5 bases from V and 6 bases from J; junction bases left unmatched: 2. The CDR3 contains 12 residues. Looked up from germline, CDR1 is ENHRY and CDR2 is SYGVKD. In DNA, the CDR3 is TGTGCCATCAGTCAGACAGGGGATACGCAGTATTTT. Encoded protein: CAISQTGDTQYF.

The chain combines TRBV5-5 with TRBJ2-5; a possible D gene is TRBD1 (6 bases). The length of the CDR3 is 15 residues. From germline, CDR1 is SGHKS and CDR2 YYEKEE (reference sequence). V lost 4 bases and J lost 5, with 18 bases in between. In DNA form, the CDR3 reads TGTGCCAGCAGCCCCAACAGGGTAGGATCGGAGACCCAGTACTTC. Amino acids: CASSPNRVGSETQYF. Combining the CDR3 with reference TRBV5-5 and TRBJ2-5 gives the whole variable domain DAGVTQSPTHLIKTRGQQVTLRCSPISGHKSVSWYQQVLGQGPQFIFQYYEKEERGRGNFPDRFSARQFPNYSSELNVNALLLGDSALYLCASSPNRVGSETQYFGPGTRLLVL.

The chain is built from TRBV6-6 and TRBJ2-3; TRBD2 might be the D (7 bases). Per germline, CDR1 MNHNY and CDR2 SVGAGI (reference sequence). Trimming took 6 bases from V and 2 from J, leaving 18 bases between them. The CDR3 covers 16 residues. The CDR3 nucleotides are TGTGCCAGCAGCGGGTGGGGGGGCCCCGACACAGATACGCAGTATTTT. This sequence encodes CASSGWGGPDTDTQYF.

This chain connects TRBV11-1 to TRBJ1-2; unclear D gene. V shed 5 bases and J shed 5 bases, with 21 bases lying between them. The CDR3 runs to 16 residues. Germline V gives CDR1 SGHAT, CDR2 FQDESV (reference sequence). CDR3 sequence reads: CASSPPSQRLLYGYTF. DNA for the CDR3: TGTGCCAGCAGCCCCCCCAGTCAACGACTATTATATGGCTACACCTTC.

The rearrangement joins TRBV28 to TRBJ1-1, with D possibly being TRBD1 (5 bases). Between the trimmed V and J ends, which lost 4 bases and 1 base, there was a span of 10 bases. Germline CDR1 reads MDHEN; CDR2 reads SYDVKM. The CDR3 has 14 amino acids. In nucleotides, the CDR3 is TGTGCCAGCAGTTGGGGCAGGAAGAACACTGAAGCTTTCTTT. It encodes CASSWGRKNTEAFF.

The J gene is TRBJ1-6, the V gene TRBV19; TRBD1 is a possible D gene (5 bases). The CDR3 consists of 18 residues. CDR1 is LNHDA, CDR2 SQIVND, per germline (reference sequence). Deletions cut 5 bases from V and 1 base from J, with 18 bases between. The CDR3 region has the DNA TGTGCCAGTAGTGCGGGGACCCGGGCTGAGTCCTATAATTCACCCCTCCACTTT. Amino acids: CASSAGTRAESYNSPLHF.

The chain links TRBV20-1 to TRBJ2-3; no reliable D call. Trimming took off 6 bases at V and 1 base at J, with 5 bases between the two ends. CDR1 and CDR2 from the germline V gene are DFQATT and SNEGSKA (reference sequence). There are 11 residues in the CDR3. The CDR3 is CSASGTDTQYF. The CDR3 DNA is TGCAGTGCGAGCGGCACAGATACGCAGTATTTT.

The chain recombines TRBV7-8 with TRBJ1-5; a weak D match, TRBD1 (6 bases). The CDR3 spans 17 residues. Germline loops: CDR1 SGHVS, CDR2 FQNEAQ. Deletions cut 4 bases from V and 1 base from J, with 17 bases between. CDR3 amino acids: CASSSLVAGVSNQPQHF. In nucleotides, the CDR3 is TGTGCCAGCAGCTCCTTGGTGGCAGGGGTGAGCAATCAGCCCCAGCATTTT.

The chain links TRBV3-1 (or the pseudogene TRBV3-2) to TRBJ1-2; 7 nucleotides line up with TRBD1. V lost 4 bases to trimming and J lost 7 bases; unmatched junction nucleotides: 6. The CDR3 extends over 13 amino acids. Per the germline V gene, CDR1 is LGHDT and CDR2 is YNNKEL (reference sequence). The CDR3 bases are TGTGCCAGCAGCCCGACTGGACAGGCTGGCTACACCTTC. This encodes CASSPTGQAGYTF.

J is TRBJ1-4 and V is TRBV11-2, with D possibly TRBD1 on 5 matching bases. CDR3 length: 13 amino acids. Trimming took 0 bases from V and 10 from J, leaving 9 bases between them. From germline, CDR1 is SGHAT and CDR2 FQNNGV. The CDR3 DNA follows: TGTGCCAGCAGCTTAGACCCAGGGCGAAAACTGTTTTTT. It codes for CASSLDPGRKLFF.

In DNA, the CDR3 is TGTGCCAGCGGGAGGAGCACTGAAGCTTTCTTT. Translation gives CASGRSTEAFF. The rearrangement uses TRBV6-6 and TRBJ1-1; no reliable D call. This CDR3 has 11 residues. CDR1 is MNHNY and CDR2 is SVGAGI in the germline V gene (reference sequence). The V and J ends lost 8 bases and 4 bases respectively, with 8 bases between them.

The V gene is TRBV19, the J gene TRBJ1-2; 7 bases are a match to TRBD1. Trimming cost V 3 bases and J 7 bases; bases outside gene matches: 8. CDR3 length: 14 residues. Germline lookup yields CDR1 LNHDA and CDR2 SQIVND (reference sequence). CDR3 residues: CASSIRGTERGYTF. CDR3 in DNA: TGTGCCAGTAGTATTAGGGGGACAGAGCGTGGCTACACCTTC.

This clone was picked up one time. This sequence joins TRBV19 and TRBJ2-2, with 8 bases fitting TRBD2. J lost 4 bases, V lost 3 bases, and 4 bases had no gene match. The CDR3 runs to 15 residues. The germline V gene encodes CDR1 LNHDA and CDR2 SQIVND (reference sequence). CDR3 region: CASSMSRGVTGELFF. Here the CDR3 DNA reads TGTGCCAGTAGTATGTCGCGGGGGGTCACCGGGGAGCTGTTTTTT.

The rearrangement uses TRBV27 and TRBJ2-3; 8 bases are shared with TRBD2. CDR3 length: 16 amino acids. Trimming removed 1 base from V and 5 bases from J; junction bases left unmatched: 8. Germline V gene lookup returns CDR1 MNHEY and CDR2 SMNVEV (reference sequence). The chain's CDR3 is CASSLLLRGGGDTQYF. In DNA, the CDR3 is TGTGCCAGCAGTTTATTGCTCCGGGGGGGAGGAGATACGCAGTATTTT.

This chain links TRBV6-5 with TRBJ1-1; D possibly corresponds to TRBD1 (5 bases). This CDR3 contains 13 residues. The V gene lost 4 bases and the J gene lost 4 bases, with 10 bases spanning the gap. Germline-derived CDR1 and CDR2 are MNHEY and SVGAGI. The CDR3 reads CASSWVGGTEAFF. As DNA, the CDR3 is TGTGCCAGCAGTTGGGTGGGGGGCACTGAAGCTTTCTTT.

This chain joins TRBV7-8 and TRBJ1-4, with D possibly matching TRBD1 (6 bases). Looked up from germline, CDR1 is SGHVS and CDR2 is FQNEAQ. Deletions cut 2 bases from V and 5 bases from J, with 9 bases between. CDR3 length: 14 residues. CDR3 sequence: CASSLTDRNEKLFF. DNA of the CDR3: TGTGCCAGCAGCTTAACGGACAGAAATGAAAAACTGTTTTTT.

The chain has TRBV6-6 and TRBJ2-7; 9 bases fit TRBD1. J was trimmed by 4 bases and V by 2 bases; bases with no gene match: 6. The CDR3 totals 15 residues. The germline V gene encodes CDR1 MNHNY and CDR2 SVGAGI (reference sequence). CDR3 coding DNA: TGTGCCAGCAGTTACGGGGGGACAGGGACGTACGAGCAGTACTTC. Translation: CASSYGGTGTYEQYF.

In nucleotides, the CDR3 is TGTGCCAGCAGACTAGCGGGGTCTTACAATGAGCAGTTCTTC. This gives the protein CASRLAGSYNEQFF. J is TRBJ2-1 and V is TRBV27; 10 nucleotides match TRBD2. The germline V gene has CDR1 MNHEY and CDR2 SMNVEV (reference sequence). V shed 6 bases and J 4 bases; nucleotides not matched to a gene: 3. The CDR3 length is 14 residues.

The V gene is TRBV3-1 (or the pseudogene TRBV3-2), the J gene TRBJ2-7, with D unclear. CDR3 length: 14 residues. Germline CDR1 LGHDT, CDR2 YNNKEL (reference sequence). V lost 1 base, J lost 1 base, and 8 bases lay in between. CDR3: CASSQGQISYEQYF. CDR3 in DNA: TGTGCCAGCAGCCAAGGTCAGATTTCCTACGAGCAGTACTTC.